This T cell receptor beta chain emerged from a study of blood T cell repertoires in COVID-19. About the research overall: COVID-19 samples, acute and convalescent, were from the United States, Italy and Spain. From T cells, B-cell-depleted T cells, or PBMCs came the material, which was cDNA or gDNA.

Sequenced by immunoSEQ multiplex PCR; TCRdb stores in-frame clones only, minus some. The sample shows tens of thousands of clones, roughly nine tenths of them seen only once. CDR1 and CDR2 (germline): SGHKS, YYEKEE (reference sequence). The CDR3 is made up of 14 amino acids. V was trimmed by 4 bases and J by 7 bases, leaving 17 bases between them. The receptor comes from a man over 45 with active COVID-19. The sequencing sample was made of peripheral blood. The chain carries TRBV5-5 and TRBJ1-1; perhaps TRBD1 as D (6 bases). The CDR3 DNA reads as TGTGCCAGCAGCCCCGGCACAGACAGGCGTGAAGCTTTCTTT. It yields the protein CASSPGTDRREAFF.